The source of this T cell receptor (beta chain) is a study of blood T cells in healthy people across ages. The study's findings and limits: Relative to aged donors, long-lived donors carried more naive CD4+ cells and displayed higher diversity.

V trimming: 1 base; J trimming: 4 bases; junction bases outside the gene matches: 2. The CDR3 covers 15 residues. Germline V gene sequence: CDR1 MNHNS, CDR2 SASEGT. Primed by a sample-barcoded 5' primer and a J-beta primer mix, a second PCR proceeded for about 6 to 12 cycles. TCRdb recomputed calls from the 5' RACE reads with MiXCR, one row per CDR3 protein. Found here are around 2 million distinct CDR3 sequences, 30% to 40% of them singletons; the top ten hold more than 20%. About this clonotype itself: Its antigen is not known.

Sequenced: blood. This receptor was identified in a human donor in good health. This chain connects TRBV6-1 to TRBJ2-2; the match to TRBD1 covers 8 bases. CDR3: CASSEGRGPTGELFF. CDR3 nucleotides: TGTGCCAGCAGTGAAGGCAGGGGGCCCACCGGGGAGCTGTTTTTT.